These 31 T cell receptor beta chains were all obtained from the same sample, sequenced in a study of Graves' ophthalmopathy and Graves' hyperthyroidism (dated by TCRdb to the late 2010s). These reads were obtained on an Illumina HiSeq 2000. For repertoire sequencing, the TCR beta CDR3 regions were amplified from RNA transcripts. HTBI primers and the Qiagen OneStep RT-PCR kit were used in a first-round RT-PCR, which was followed by a second-round multiplex PCR, size selection and purification. TCRdb cleaned the public reads at Q25 with fastp, built clones with MiXCR and kept in-frame beta chains. Rows merge per CDR3 protein into single entries with the most common DNA and genes. For this sample the table gives about 1.2 million distinct CDR3 sequences, of which 35% to 40% were detected only once. The ten largest clones take up roughly 10% of the sample. Input material: peripheral blood or thyroid tissue (not recorded which). Source of these receptors: an adult man with Graves' hyperthyroidism.

This clonotype appeared a few times. The rearrangement links TRBV19 to TRBJ1-1; D is perhaps TRBD1 (6 bases). Looked up from germline, CDR1 is LNHDA and CDR2 is SQIVND (reference sequence). V lost 5 bases and J 1 base, leaving 14 bases between the germline ends. The CDR3 is made up of 15 amino acids. The CDR3 reads CASSSGWGANTEAFF. The DNA of the CDR3 is TGTGCCAGTAGTTCAGGGTGGGGGGCGAACACTGAAGCTTTCTTT.

This clonotype was seen only a few times. The chain uses TRBV19 and TRBJ1-2, with D possibly being TRBD1 (5 bases). There are 10 residues in the CDR3. V was shortened by 4 bases and J by 9 bases, with 6 bases between the two germline ends. Germline V lookup: CDR1 LNHDA, CDR2 SQIVND (reference sequence). Here the CDR3 reads CASSKDSYTF. The CDR3 DNA is TGTGCCAGTAGTAAGGACAGCTACACCTTC.

About this clonotype itself: This may come from a read error, since a much larger clone is one base off. The rearrangement joins TRBV11-2 to TRBJ2-6, with TRBD1 as a possible D gene (5 bases). CDR3 length: 16 residues. The germline V gene encodes CDR1 SGHAT and CDR2 FQNNGV. The CDR3: CASSSRAGPGADVLTF. In nucleotides, the CDR3 is TGTGCCAGCAGCTCTAGGGCAGGACCTGGGGCCGACGTCCTGACTTTC. The variable domain in full, with the rest retrieved from reference TRBV11-2 and TRBJ2-6, is EAGVAQSPRYKIIEKRQSVAFWCNPISGHATLYWYQQILGQGPKLLIQFQNNGVVDDSQLPKDRFSAERLKGVDSTLKIQPAKLEDSAVYLCASSSRAGPGADVLTFGAGSRLTVL.

Concerning this clonotype itself: One junction end does not reproduce the germline sequence, and a read error may be involved. The chain uses TRBV10-3 and TRBJ1-1; perhaps TRBD1 as D (5 bases). The germline CDR1 and CDR2 sequences are ENHRY and SYGVKD. The CDR3 is 15 amino acids. CDR3: CASSLRGVVNTEAFF. The DNA of the CDR3 is TGTGCCAGCAGTTTAAGGGGAGTAGTGAACACTGAAGCTTTCTTT.

This clonotype appeared a few times. The chain links TRBV4-2 to TRBJ2-7; a weak D match, TRBD2 (6 bases). The ends were cut back, 0 bases at V and 5 bases at J, with 8 bases in the middle. Per the germline V gene, CDR1 is LGHNA and CDR2 is YNFKEQ. CDR3 length: 13 amino acids. DNA for the CDR3: TGTGCCAGCAGCCAAGAGGACTACCACGAGCAGTACTTC. It is translated as CASSQEDYHEQYF.

This clonotype occurred a few times. The chain links TRBV6-5 to TRBJ1-6; D unclear. V was pared by 5 bases and J by 9 bases, with 14 bases between. Germline lookup yields CDR1 MNHEY and CDR2 SVGAGI. The CDR3 contains 14 residues. In nucleotides, the CDR3 is TGTGCCAGCAGTGAGGCAGAGGGAGGTTCACCCCTCCACTTT. As protein: CASSEAEGGSPLHF.

V is TRBV20-1 and J is TRBJ1-2; 8 nucleotides line up with TRBD1. CDR1 DFQATT and CDR2 SNEGSKA come from the germline V gene (reference sequence). The CDR3 is 14 residues long. The trim removed 6 bases at V and 8 bases at J, leaving 14 bases unmatched. In nucleotides, the CDR3 is TGCAGTGCCACCCGGGACAGGCACTCCTTCGGCTACACCTTC. As protein: CSATRDRHSFGYTF.

In its sample, this clonotype was seen many times. V gene TRBV24-1 combines with J gene TRBJ1-5; D perhaps matches TRBD1 (5 bases). The germline V gene encodes CDR1 KGHDR and CDR2 SFDVKD. V gave up 4 bases and J gave up 5 bases, with 17 bases separating them. The CDR3 contains 16 residues. The CDR3: CATSDATGPGYQPQHF. The CDR3 DNA follows: TGTGCCACCAGTGACGCAACAGGACCCGGGTATCAGCCCCAGCATTTT.

As for this clonotype: This may stem from a read error, because a much larger clone lies one nucleotide away. V is TRBV5-1 and J is TRBJ2-7, with 7 bases lining up with TRBD1. The CDR3 consists of 11 residues. From germline, CDR1 is SGHRS and CDR2 YFSETQ. The CDR3 DNA sequence: TGCGCCAGCAGCTTGACAGGGGCTTTGCACTTC. Amino acid sequence: CASSLTGALHF.

As regards this clonotype: With a much larger clone just one base away, this may be a read error. The J gene is TRBJ1-5, the V gene TRBV7-2; weak D call: TRBD1 (5 bases). Trimming cost V 3 bases and J 4 bases, with 13 bases left between them. This CDR3 is built from 15 residues. Germline V CDR1 and CDR2: SGHTA, FQGNSA. The CDR3: CASSFSTGLNQPQHF. CDR3 bases: TGTGCCAGCAGCTTCAGTACAGGATTGAATCAGCCCCAGCATTTT.

With respect to this clonotype: A read error may produce the germline difference seen at one junction end. The chain employs TRBV12-3 or TRBV12-4 and TRBJ2-5; 7 positions match TRBD1. The CDR3 has 13 amino acids. The CDR3 nucleotides read TGTGCCAGCAGCCCCTTGAACCGACAGGGCACGATATTC. It is translated as CASSPLNRQGTIF.

This clonotype was counted between two and nine times. This rearrangement joins TRBV7-2 to TRBJ2-3; D is unclear. CDR3 length: 12 residues. V gave up 5 bases and J gave up 6 bases, with 9 bases separating them. CDR1 and CDR2 (germline): SGHTA, FQGNSA. Here the CDR3 reads CASSLRRDTQYF. The DNA of the CDR3 is TGTGCCAGCAGCCTGAGGCGGGATACGCAGTATTTT.

This clonotype was picked up many times. The rearrangement links TRBV4-1 to TRBJ2-5; 7 positions match TRBD2. Germline V CDR1 and CDR2: MGHRA, YSYEKL. Unmatched junction bases numbered 2, after V lost 1 base and J lost 0 bases. This CDR3 contains 15 residues. The CDR3, as DNA: TGCGCCAGCAGCCAAGCGGGAGGACACCAAGAGACCCAGTACTTC. Amino acids: CASSQAGGHQETQYF.

The chain has TRBV13 and TRBJ1-5; the D gene is possibly TRBD1 (6 bases). Looked up from germline, CDR1 is PRHDT and CDR2 is FYEKMQ (reference sequence). V shed 5 bases and J shed 6 bases, with 11 bases lying between them. This CDR3 has 13 residues. Here the CDR3 reads CASSRAGAQPQHF. Here the CDR3 DNA reads TGTGCCAGCAGCAGAGCGGGGGCTCAGCCCCAGCATTTT.

The rearrangement links TRBV20-1 to TRBJ2-2, with 8 bases fitting TRBD2. CDR1 DFQATT and CDR2 SNEGSKA come from the germline V gene (reference sequence). The CDR3 totals 16 residues. V trimming: 0 bases; J trimming: 5 bases; junction bases outside the gene matches: 8. CDR3 in amino acids: CSARDRKAGVTGELFF. In nucleotides, the CDR3 is TGCAGTGCTAGAGATAGGAAAGCGGGGGTGACCGGGGAGCTGTTTTTT.

This clonotype appeared many times. J is TRBJ2-7 and V is TRBV19; 8 nucleotides agree with TRBD1. V shed 3 bases, J shed 0 bases, and the junction held 4 bases outside the gene matches. Germline V gene data show CDR1 as LNHDA and CDR2 as SQIVND (reference sequence). This CDR3 comprises 15 residues. The CDR3 region is CASSIGQGASYEQYF. CDR3 DNA sequence: TGTGCCAGTAGTATCGGGCAGGGGGCCTCCTACGAGCAGTACTTC.

This clonotype occurred many times. This chain joins TRBV7-2 and TRBJ2-7; no clear D gene. From germline, CDR1 is SGHTA and CDR2 FQGNSA. The CDR3 has 14 amino acids. Trimming took off 0 bases at V and 3 bases at J, with 9 bases between the two ends. The CDR3 region is CASSLAGKIYEQYF. CDR3 coding DNA: TGTGCCAGCAGCTTAGCAGGAAAGATCTACGAGCAGTACTTC.

This clonotype was detected many times. The chain recombines TRBV7-9 with TRBJ1-1, with TRBD1 as a possible D gene (5 bases). Germline CDR1 is SEHNR and CDR2 is FQNEAQ (reference sequence). V lost 5 bases and J 9 bases, leaving 13 bases between the germline ends. The CDR3 loop spans 12 amino acids. The chain's CDR3 is CASSPRDLKAFF. CDR3 DNA sequence: TGTGCCAGCAGCCCCCGGGACTTAAAAGCTTTCTTT. Together with reference TRBV7-9 and TRBJ1-1, the CDR3 gives the full variable domain: DTGVSQNPRHKITKRGQNVTFRCDPISEHNRLYWYRQTLGQGPEFLTYFQNEAQLEKSRLLSDRFSAERPKGSFSTLEIQRTEQGDSAMYLCASSPRDLKAFFGQGTRLTVV.

This clonotype was seen repeatedly, ten times or more. The chain combines TRBV19 with TRBJ2-7; D is unresolved. Germline lookup yields CDR1 LNHDA and CDR2 SQIVND (reference sequence). The CDR3 runs 14 residues. The V end lost 10 bases, the J end lost 5 bases, and 21 bases lay between the germline ends. This CDR3 reads CANLNHASFDEQYF. The DNA for the CDR3 is TGTGCCAACCTAAATCATGCCTCCTTCGACGAGCAGTACTTC.

This clonotype was counted a few times. The V and J genes are TRBV20-1 and TRBJ2-5; 8 nucleotides agree with TRBD1. CDR3 size: 15 residues. Unmatched junction bases numbered 7, after V lost 0 bases and J lost 4 bases. Germline-derived CDR1 and CDR2 are DFQATT and SNEGSKA (reference sequence). The CDR3 spells CSARDFGTGGETQYF. For the CDR3, the DNA is TGCAGTGCTAGAGATTTCGGGACAGGCGGAGAGACCCAGTACTTC.

This clonotype has ten or more counts. A read error may account for a junction end that differs from germline. This CDR3 is CASSVTLPPDSGGEKLFF. CDR3 bases: TGTGCCAGCAGCGTAACGCTGCCCCCTGATTCAGGCGGAGAAAAACTGTTTTTT. This sequence joins TRBV7-3 and TRBJ1-4; D remains ambiguous. Per the germline V gene, CDR1 is SGHTA and CDR2 is FQGTGA. This CDR3 contains 18 residues.

A word on this clonotype: The CDR3 carries no conserved terminal phenylalanine or tryptophan, so it likely arises from a read error. No DNA is shown, since the ends of the CDR3 on it are uncertain; the CDR3 is the one TCRdb lists. The rearrangement joins TRBV7-6 to TRBJ1-2; TRBD1, the table's D call, was not compared with the DNA. A total of 12 residues make up the CDR3, ends included. The V gene's germline CDR1 is SGHVS and CDR2 FNYEAQ. The CDR3 sequence: CASSSSQGPLYL.

The gene calls are TRBV5-1 and TRBJ2-1; either TRBD1 or TRBD2 may supply D (5 bases each). CDR1 SGHRS and CDR2 YFSETQ come from the germline V gene. The V end was cut by 0 bases, the J end by 7 bases, with 14 bases between. The length of the CDR3 is 15 residues. Here the CDR3 DNA reads TGCGCCAGCAGCTTGGTTCACGGGGCCGGGAATGAGCAGTTCTTC. As protein: CASSLVHGAGNEQFF.

This clonotype has a count of ten or more. The CDR3 DNA reads TGTGCCAGCAGCTCTCAATTCATCGGGGAGCTGTTTTTT. Amino acids: CASSSQFIGELFF. This chain uses TRBV11-2 with TRBJ2-2, with no clear D. The CDR3 consists of 13 residues. CDR1 is SGHAT and CDR2 is FQNNGV in the germline V gene. Trimming left V 4 bases short and J 7 bases short, with 10 bases between.

At least ten counts were recorded for this clonotype. The chain links TRBV12-3 or TRBV12-4 to TRBJ1-2; D gene ambiguous. The V end lost 3 bases, the J end lost 4 bases, and 6 bases lay between the germline ends. The CDR3 is made up of 12 amino acids. CDR3 bases: TGTGCCAGCAGTTTCGGGCTCTATGGCTACACCTTC. The encoded protein is CASSFGLYGYTF.

The sample holds many counts of this clonotype. The rearrangement joins TRBV10-3 to TRBJ1-2, with D perhaps TRBD1 (5 bases). The CDR3 totals 14 residues. V dropped 4 bases and J dropped 1 base, with 10 bases sitting between them. Germline loops: CDR1 ENHRY, CDR2 SYGVKD. DNA of the CDR3: TGTGCCATCAGTGCGGCAGGGATTAACTATGGCTACACCTTC. This sequence encodes CAISAAGINYGYTF.

This clonotype was seen many times. The V gene is TRBV7-8, the J gene TRBJ2-7, with 7 bases aligning to TRBD1. The CDR3 is made up of 13 amino acids. Germline CDR1 and CDR2: SGHVS and FQNEAQ. V was pared by 3 bases and J by 5 bases, with 4 bases of the junction left unmatched. CDR3 residues: CASSFRQGDEQYF. CDR3 nucleotide sequence: TGTGCCAGCAGCTTTAGGCAGGGGGACGAGCAGTACTTC. Combining the CDR3 with reference TRBV7-8 and TRBJ2-7 gives the whole variable domain GAGVSQSPRYKVAKRGQDVALRCDPISGHVSLFWYQQALGQGPEFLTYFQNEAQLDKSGLPSDRFFAERPEGSVSTLKIQRTQQEDSAVYLCASSFRQGDEQYFGPGTRLTVT.

J is TRBJ2-2 and V is TRBV7-2; D call uncertain. This CDR3 has 10 residues. The germline CDR1 and CDR2 sequences are SGHTA and FQGNSA. Trimming removed 9 bases from V and 5 bases from J, with 4 bases in between. The CDR3 DNA reads as TGTGCCAGTATAACCGGGGAGCTGTTTTTT. It translates to CASITGELFF.

This clonotype was counted a few times. The chain links TRBV7-9 to TRBJ1-4, with D maybe TRBD1 (5 bases). V was shortened by 2 bases and J by 4 bases, with 11 bases between the two germline ends. This CDR3 contains 15 residues. CDR1 is SEHNR and CDR2 is FQNEAQ in the germline V gene (reference sequence). CDR3 amino acids: CASSLTQDLNEKLFF. In DNA form, the CDR3 reads TGTGCCAGCAGCTTAACACAGGATCTTAATGAAAAACTGTTTTTT.

This clonotype has a count of ten or more. The chain combines TRBV20-1 with TRBJ1-1; D gene uncertain. Trimming took 6 bases from V and 2 from J, leaving 13 bases between them. Looked up from germline, CDR1 is DFQATT and CDR2 is SNEGSKA (reference sequence). This CDR3 contains 13 residues. The CDR3 spells CSACDIFNTEAFF. For the CDR3, the DNA is TGCAGTGCATGTGACATCTTTAACACTGAAGCTTTCTTT.

The chain combines TRBV30 with TRBJ1-1, with TRBD1 matching 9 bases. The J segment lost 5 bases and the V segment lost 1 base, leaving 8 bases of the junction unmatched. From germline, CDR1 is GTSNPN and CDR2 SVGIG (reference sequence). This CDR3 spans 15 amino acids. CDR3 DNA sequence: TGTGCCTGGAGTGGGGTTGGGACAGGGTGGACTGAAGCTTTCTTT. Amino acid sequence: CAWSGVGTGWTEAFF. The full variable domain, in which reference TRBV30 and TRBJ1-1 provide the parts outside the CDR3, is SQTIHQWPATLVQPVGSPLSLECTVEGTSNPNLYWYRQAAGRGLQLLFYSVGIGQISSEVPQNLSASRPQDRQFILSSKKLLLSDSGFYLCAWSGVGTGWTEAFFGQGTRLTVV.